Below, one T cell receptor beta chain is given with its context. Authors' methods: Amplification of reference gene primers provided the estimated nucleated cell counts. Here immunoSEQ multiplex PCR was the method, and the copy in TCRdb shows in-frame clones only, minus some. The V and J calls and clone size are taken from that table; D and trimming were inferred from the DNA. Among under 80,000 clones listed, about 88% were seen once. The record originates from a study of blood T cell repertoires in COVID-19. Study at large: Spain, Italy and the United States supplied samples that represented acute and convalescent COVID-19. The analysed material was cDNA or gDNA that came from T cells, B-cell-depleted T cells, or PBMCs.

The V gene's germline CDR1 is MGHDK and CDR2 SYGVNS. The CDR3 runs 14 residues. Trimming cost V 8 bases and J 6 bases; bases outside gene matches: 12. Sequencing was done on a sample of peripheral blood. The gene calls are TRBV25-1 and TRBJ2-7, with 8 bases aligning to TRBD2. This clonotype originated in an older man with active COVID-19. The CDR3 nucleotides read TGTGCCAGCCGGGCCGGGGCTAGCGGGCCCGAGCAGTACTTC. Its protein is CASRAGASGPEQYF.